The T cell receptor beta chain described here comes from a study of beta chain features in type 1 diabetes (dated by TCRdb to about 2018). Background on the whole study: Mean age, gender distribution, total cell number and subset yield did not differ between patients and healthy donors. A total of about 100 million sorted cells were examined across all samples, and RNA yield correlated strongly with the number of cells per subset. In the study, TCRB repertoires of sorted circulating CD4+ T cell subsets from recently diagnosed type 1 diabetes patients were compared with those of matched healthy donors. Regulatory and stem cell-like memory subsets were obtained from only 8 patients and roughly 8 healthy donors, while naive and central memory subsets were obtained from all 28 donors. General study outcomes and caveats: PCR might favor shorter templates, but patient and control samples were amplified and corrected together, so any skew would affect both groups equally. Naive, central memory and regulatory TCRB repertoires appeared to be more alike among patients than among healthy donors. Because the HLA sub-analyses included only small numbers of individuals, any influence of HLA type on TCRB rearrangement was left unresolved. Because cDNA was sequenced instead of genomic DNA, activated cells with high expression could be over-represented, although the groups did not differ in activation or CD3 levels. A moderate but significant shortening of TCRB CDR3 length was observed in type 1 diabetes patients in all four CD4+ subsets. Fewer insertions and more nucleotide deletions at VDJ recombination sites were observed in patients with type 1 diabetes, implying thymic rearrangement abnormalities.

The CDR3 spans 16 residues, from the cysteine through the phenylalanine. Only the CDR3 DNA stays, 48 bases, in frame from base 1. At the junction V is shortened by 5 bases and J by 6 bases; bases outside the gene matches: 8. Per the germline V gene, SGHAT is the CDR1 and FQNNGV is the CDR2. A single peripheral blood draw of approximately 100 mL on average was collected from each donor into heparinised tubes. A BD FACSAria II was used to sort naive, central memory, regulatory and stem cell-like memory CD4+ T cells with a panel that included CD45RO, CCR7, CD25, CD127, CD95 and CD27. Purity was above 98% for every sorted population. PBMCs were isolated right away by Lymphoprep density gradient centrifugation and were stained directly, without culture. Samples were stained and sorted in pairs, with one healthy donor and one patient per experiment, so that batch effects were minimized. The High Capacity cDNA Reverse Transcription Kit was used to reverse transcribe all of the isolated RNA, meaning that expressed TCRB transcripts were what got sequenced. Deep immunoSEQ sequencing was applied to naive, central memory and regulatory T cell samples, giving an average of roughly 3.5 million total reads per sample. After sorted cells were lysed in RLT buffer, RNA was extracted with DNase-treated RNeasy Micro or Mini kits, with the choice depending on cell number. Each cell subset was processed separately to prevent cross-contamination, with patient and healthy donor samples processed together. TCRB sequences were amplified from cDNA with the immunoSEQ multiplex PCR, producing 87-bp fragments spanning the CDR3 region. Sequencing of the amplicons was done on the Illumina HiSeq platform. In the source study's methods: Synthetic template baselines were used to correct PCR bias computationally, reads within Hamming distance 2 were collapsed, and singletons that could not be merged were discarded. Reads were aligned against IMGT so that V, D and J genes, CDR3 length and insertions or deletions at six rearrangement sites could be assigned. Within each subset, clonotype counts were normalized to the number of sorted cells before true diversity and Gini coefficients were calculated with the tcR R package. Repertoire sharing was quantified using the overlap coefficient calculated on TCRB nucleotide sequences. TCRdb mirrors the immuneACCESS table, restricted to in-frame sequences. Some clones are absent from its copies; in checked studies, under half trace to an unresolved V gene, and the reason for the others is unknown. The DNA was the basis for D and trimming; V, J and clone size are from that table. The sample table records 250,000 to 400,000 clones; approximately 15% of these occur just once. The ten largest make up more than 6.5% of the sample.

This clone was observed many times. What this receptor recognizes is not known. It has no much larger one-base neighbor in the sample; base qualities were not kept. The source material was central memory CD4+ T cells from blood. The V and J segments used are TRBV11-2 and TRBJ2-2; 11 of the junction bases match TRBD2. This clonotype originated in a man aged 25 to 40 in good health. The nucleotides read TGTGCCAGCAGCACACTAGGACTAGCGGGTTCCGGGGAGCTGTTTTTT. This codes for CASSTLGLAGSGELFF.